This TCR beta chain originates from a study of spatial heterogeneity in lung cancer. Across the study: At a median of around 2 years after resection, follow-up PBMC samples were sequenced when available.

This clonotype was seen many times. TCRdb recomputed calls from the 5' RACE reads with MiXCR, one row per CDR3 protein. This table holds 45,000 to 55,000 distinct CDR3 sequences, about 10% found once. The ends lost 5 bases at V and 7 bases at J; junction bases unmatched: 9. Germline V gives CDR1 SGHNT, CDR2 YYREEE (reference sequence). The CDR3 totals 17 residues. Time point denoted: blood at routine non-recurrence follow-up after resection. The TCR was taken from a male donor with early-stage non-small cell lung cancer. The starting material was PBMCs, obtained at follow-up. This chain uses TRBV5-4 with TRBJ2-2, with TRBD2 matching 15 bases. The CDR3 here is CASSLGLAGGPRGELFF. For the CDR3, the DNA is TGTGCCAGCAGTCTTGGACTAGCGGGAGGGCCCCGCGGGGAGCTGTTTTTT. Drawing the rest from reference TRBV5-4 and TRBJ2-2, the complete variable domain is ETGVTQSPTHLIKTRGQQVTLRCSSQSGHNTVSWYQQALGQGPQFIFQYYREEENGRGNFPPRFSGLQFPNYSSELNVNALELDDSALYLCASSLGLAGGPRGELFFGEGSRLTVL.